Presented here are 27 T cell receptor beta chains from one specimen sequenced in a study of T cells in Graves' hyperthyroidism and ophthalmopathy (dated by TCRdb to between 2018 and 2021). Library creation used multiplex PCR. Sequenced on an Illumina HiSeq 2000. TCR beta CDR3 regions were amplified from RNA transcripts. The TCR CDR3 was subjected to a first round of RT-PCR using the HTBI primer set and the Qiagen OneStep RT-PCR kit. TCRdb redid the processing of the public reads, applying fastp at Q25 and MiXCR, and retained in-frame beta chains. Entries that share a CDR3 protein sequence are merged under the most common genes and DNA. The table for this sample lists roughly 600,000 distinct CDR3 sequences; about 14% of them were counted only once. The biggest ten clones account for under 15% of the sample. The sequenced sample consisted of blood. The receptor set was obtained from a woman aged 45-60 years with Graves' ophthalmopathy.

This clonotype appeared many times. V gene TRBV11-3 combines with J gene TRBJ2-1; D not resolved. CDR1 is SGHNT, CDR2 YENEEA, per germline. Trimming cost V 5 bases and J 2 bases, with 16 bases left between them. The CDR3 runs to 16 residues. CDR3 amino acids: CASSSALGSAYNEQFF. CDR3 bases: TGTGCCAGCAGCAGTGCCTTAGGAAGTGCCTACAATGAGCAGTTCTTC.

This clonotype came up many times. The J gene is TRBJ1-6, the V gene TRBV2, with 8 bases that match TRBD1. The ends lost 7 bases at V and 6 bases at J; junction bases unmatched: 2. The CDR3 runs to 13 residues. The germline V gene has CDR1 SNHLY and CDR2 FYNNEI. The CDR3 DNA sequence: TGTGCCAGCACCGGACAGGGTAATTCACCCCTCCACTTT. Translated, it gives CASTGQGNSPLHF.

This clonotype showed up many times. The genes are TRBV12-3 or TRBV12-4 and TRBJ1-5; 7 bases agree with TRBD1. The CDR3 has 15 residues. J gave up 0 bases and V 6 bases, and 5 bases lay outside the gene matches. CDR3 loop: CASSQDRYSNQPQHF. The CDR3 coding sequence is TGTGCCAGCAGCCAGGACAGGTATAGCAATCAGCCCCAGCATTTT.

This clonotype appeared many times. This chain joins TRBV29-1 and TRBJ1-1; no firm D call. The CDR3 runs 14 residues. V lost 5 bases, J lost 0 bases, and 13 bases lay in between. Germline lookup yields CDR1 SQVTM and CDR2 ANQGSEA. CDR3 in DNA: TGCAGCGTTCGGCGCCAGCTTATGAACACTGAAGCTTTCTTT. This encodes CSVRRQLMNTEAFF.

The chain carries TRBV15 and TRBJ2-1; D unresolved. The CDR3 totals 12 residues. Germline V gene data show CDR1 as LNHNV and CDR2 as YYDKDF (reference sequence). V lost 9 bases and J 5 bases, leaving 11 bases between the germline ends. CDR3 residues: CATGSSNNEQFF. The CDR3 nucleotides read TGTGCCACGGGTAGCAGTAACAATGAGCAGTTCTTC.

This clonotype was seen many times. The CDR3 nucleotides read TGTGCCAGCAGCCTAAGGGACCTCTCCCCCAATGAGCAGTTCTTC. This encodes CASSLRDLSPNEQFF. The V call is TRBV7-3, the J call TRBJ2-1; D could derive from TRBD1 or TRBD2 (5 bases each). This CDR3 has 15 amino acids. The germline V and J ends were trimmed by 5 bases and 6 bases, with 17 bases remaining between them. The germline CDR1 and CDR2 sequences are SGHTA and FQGTGA. Full variable domain (missing parts from reference TRBV7-3 and TRBJ2-1): GAGVSQTPSNKVTEKGKYVELRCDPISGHTALYWYRQSLGQGPEFLIYFQGTGAADDSGLPNDRFFAVRPEGSVSTLKIQRTERGDSAVYLCASSLRDLSPNEQFFGPGTRLTVL.

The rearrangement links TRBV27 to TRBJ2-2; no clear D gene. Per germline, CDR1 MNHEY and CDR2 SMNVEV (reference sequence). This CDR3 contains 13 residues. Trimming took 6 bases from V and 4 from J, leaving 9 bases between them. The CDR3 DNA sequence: TGTGCCAGCAGCCCCAGTATCACCGGGGAGCTGTTTTTT. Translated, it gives CASSPSITGELFF.

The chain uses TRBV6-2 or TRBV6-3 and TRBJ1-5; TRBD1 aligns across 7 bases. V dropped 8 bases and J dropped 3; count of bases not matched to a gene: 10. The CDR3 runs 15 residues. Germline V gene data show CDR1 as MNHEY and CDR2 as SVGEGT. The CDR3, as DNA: TGTGCCAGCCGGGACAGAAACTCCTTCAATCAGCCCCAGCATTTT. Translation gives CASRDRNSFNQPQHF.

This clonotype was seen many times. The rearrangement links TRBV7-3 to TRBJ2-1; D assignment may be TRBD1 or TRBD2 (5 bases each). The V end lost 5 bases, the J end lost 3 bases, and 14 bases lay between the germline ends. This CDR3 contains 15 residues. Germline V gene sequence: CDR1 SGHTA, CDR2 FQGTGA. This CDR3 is CASSPRDGLYNEQFF. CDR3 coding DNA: TGTGCCAGCAGCCCCCGGGACGGCCTCTACAATGAGCAGTTCTTC.

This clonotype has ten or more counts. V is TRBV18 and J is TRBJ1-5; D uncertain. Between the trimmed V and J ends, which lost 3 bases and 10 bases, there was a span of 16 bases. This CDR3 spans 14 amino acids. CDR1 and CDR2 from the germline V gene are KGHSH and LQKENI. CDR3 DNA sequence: TGTGCCAGCTCACCGGGAGACGCCAGCCGTCCCCAGCATTTT. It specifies CASSPGDASRPQHF.

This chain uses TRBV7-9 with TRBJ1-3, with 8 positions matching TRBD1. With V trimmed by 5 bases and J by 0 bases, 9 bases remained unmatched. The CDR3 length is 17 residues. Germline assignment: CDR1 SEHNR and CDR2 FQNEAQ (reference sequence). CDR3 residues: CASSSQDTGGSGNTIYF. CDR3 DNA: TGTGCCAGCAGCAGTCAGGACACAGGGGGCTCTGGAAACACCATATATTTT.

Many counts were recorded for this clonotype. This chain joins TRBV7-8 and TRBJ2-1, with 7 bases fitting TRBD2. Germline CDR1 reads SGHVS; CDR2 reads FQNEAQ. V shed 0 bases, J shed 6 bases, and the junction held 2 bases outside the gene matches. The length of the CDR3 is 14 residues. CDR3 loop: CASSLATSSNEQFF. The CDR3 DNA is TGTGCCAGCAGCTTAGCGACTAGCAGCAATGAGCAGTTCTTC.

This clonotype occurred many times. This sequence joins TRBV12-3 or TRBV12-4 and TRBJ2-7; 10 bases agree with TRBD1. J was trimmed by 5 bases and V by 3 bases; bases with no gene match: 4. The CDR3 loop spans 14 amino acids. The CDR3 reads CASSLGQGLNEQYF. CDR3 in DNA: TGTGCCAGCAGTTTGGGACAGGGGCTGAACGAGCAGTACTTC.

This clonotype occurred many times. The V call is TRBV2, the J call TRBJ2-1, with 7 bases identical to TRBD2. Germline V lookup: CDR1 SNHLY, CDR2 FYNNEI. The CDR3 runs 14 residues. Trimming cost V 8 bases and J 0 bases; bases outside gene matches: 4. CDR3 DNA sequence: TGTGCCAGCCTCCGGGACTACTCCTACAATGAGCAGTTCTTC. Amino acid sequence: CASLRDYSYNEQFF.

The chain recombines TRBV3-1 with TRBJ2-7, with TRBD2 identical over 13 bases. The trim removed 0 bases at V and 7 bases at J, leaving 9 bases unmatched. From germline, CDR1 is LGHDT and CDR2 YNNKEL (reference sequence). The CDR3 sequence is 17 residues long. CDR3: CASSQEGILAGGREQYF. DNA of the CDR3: TGTGCCAGCAGCCAAGAGGGGATACTAGCGGGAGGGAGGGAGCAGTACTTC.

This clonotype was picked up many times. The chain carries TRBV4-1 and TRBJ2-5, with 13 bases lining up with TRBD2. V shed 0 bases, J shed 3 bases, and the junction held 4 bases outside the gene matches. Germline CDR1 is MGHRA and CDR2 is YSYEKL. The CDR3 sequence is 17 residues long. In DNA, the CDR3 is TGCGCCAGCAGCCAAGAAGGACTAGCGGGAGTCGAAGAGACCCAGTACTTC. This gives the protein CASSQEGLAGVEETQYF.

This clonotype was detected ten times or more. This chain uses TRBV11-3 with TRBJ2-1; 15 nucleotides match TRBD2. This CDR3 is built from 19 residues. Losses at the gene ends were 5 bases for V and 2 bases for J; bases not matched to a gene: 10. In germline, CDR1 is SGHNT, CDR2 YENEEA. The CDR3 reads CASSGRGLAGGMTYNEQFF. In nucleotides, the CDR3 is TGTGCCAGCAGCGGAAGGGGACTAGCGGGAGGTATGACCTACAATGAGCAGTTCTTC.

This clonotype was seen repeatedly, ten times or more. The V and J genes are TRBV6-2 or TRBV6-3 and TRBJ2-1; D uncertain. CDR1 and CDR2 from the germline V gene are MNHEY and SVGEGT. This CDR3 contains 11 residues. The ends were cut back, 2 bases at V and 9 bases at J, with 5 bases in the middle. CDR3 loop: CASSYASEQFF. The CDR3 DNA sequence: TGTGCCAGCAGTTACGCTAGTGAGCAGTTCTTC.

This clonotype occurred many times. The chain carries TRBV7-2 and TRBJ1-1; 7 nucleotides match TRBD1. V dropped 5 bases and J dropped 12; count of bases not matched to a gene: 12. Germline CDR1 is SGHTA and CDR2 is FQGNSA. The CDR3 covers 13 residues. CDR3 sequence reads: CASSTPGQISPFF. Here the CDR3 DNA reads TGTGCCAGCAGCACGCCGGGACAGATCTCACCTTTCTTT. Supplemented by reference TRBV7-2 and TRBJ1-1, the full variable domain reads GAGVSQSPSNKVTEKGKDVELRCDPISGHTALYWYRQSLGQGLEFLIYFQGNSAPDKSGLPSDRFSAERTGGSVSTLTIQRTQQEDSAVYLCASSTPGQISPFFGQGTRLTVV.

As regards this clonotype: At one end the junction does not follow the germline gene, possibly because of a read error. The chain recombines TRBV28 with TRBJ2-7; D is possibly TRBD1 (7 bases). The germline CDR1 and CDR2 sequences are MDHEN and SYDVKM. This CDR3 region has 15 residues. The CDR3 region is CVSSLWVVRGDEQYF. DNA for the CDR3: TGTGTCAGCAGTTTATGGGTAGTCAGGGGGGACGAGCAGTACTTC.

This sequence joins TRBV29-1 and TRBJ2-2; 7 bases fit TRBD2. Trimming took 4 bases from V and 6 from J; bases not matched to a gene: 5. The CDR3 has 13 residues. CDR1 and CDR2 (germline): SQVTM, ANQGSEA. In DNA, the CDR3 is TGCAGCGTTGCCGGGGGGTTCGCCGGGGAGCTGTTTTTT. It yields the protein CSVAGGFAGELFF.

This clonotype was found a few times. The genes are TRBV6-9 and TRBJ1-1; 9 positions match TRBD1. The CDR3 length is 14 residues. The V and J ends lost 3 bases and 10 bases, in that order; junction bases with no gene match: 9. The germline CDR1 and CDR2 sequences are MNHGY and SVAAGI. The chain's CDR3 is CASSYRDRVEGAFF. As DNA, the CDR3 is TGTGCCAGCAGTTACCGGGACAGGGTGGAAGGAGCTTTCTTT.

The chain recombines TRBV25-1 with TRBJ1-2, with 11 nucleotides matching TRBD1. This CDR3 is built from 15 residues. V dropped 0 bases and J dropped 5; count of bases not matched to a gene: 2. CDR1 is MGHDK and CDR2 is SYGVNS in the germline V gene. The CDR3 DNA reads TGTGCCAGCAGTGAATATAGGGACAGGGGGTATGGCTACACCTTC. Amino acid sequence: CASSEYRDRGYGYTF.

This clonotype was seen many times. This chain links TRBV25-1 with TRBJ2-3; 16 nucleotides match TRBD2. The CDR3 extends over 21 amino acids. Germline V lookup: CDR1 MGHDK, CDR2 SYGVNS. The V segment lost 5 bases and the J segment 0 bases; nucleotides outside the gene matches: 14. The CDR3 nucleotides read TGTGCCAGCAGTCTAACCGGGACTAGCGGGAGGGTAACCACTAGCACAGATACGCAGTATTTT. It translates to CASSLTGTSGRVTTSTDTQYF. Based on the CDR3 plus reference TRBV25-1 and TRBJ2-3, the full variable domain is EADIYQTPRYLVIGTGKKITLECSQTMGHDKMYWYQQDPGMELHLIHYSYGVNSTEKGDLSSESTVSRIRTEHFPLTLESARPSHTSQYLCASSLTGTSGRVTTSTDTQYFGPGTRLTVL.

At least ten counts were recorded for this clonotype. The CDR3 DNA is TGTGCCAGCAGTTTTCGGAGAAATAACTATGGCTACACCTTC. Translated: CASSFRRNNYGYTF. This chain links TRBV27 with TRBJ1-2; no clear D. The V gene's germline CDR1 is MNHEY and CDR2 SMNVEV (reference sequence). The CDR3 is 14 residues long. Trimming removed 3 bases at V and 1 base at J, with 9 bases between.

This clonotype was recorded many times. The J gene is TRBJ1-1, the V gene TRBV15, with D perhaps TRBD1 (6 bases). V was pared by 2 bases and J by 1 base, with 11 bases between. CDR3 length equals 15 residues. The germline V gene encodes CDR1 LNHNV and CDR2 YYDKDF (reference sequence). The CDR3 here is CATSRRQVGNTEAFF. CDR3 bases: TGTGCCACCAGCAGACGACAGGTGGGGAACACTGAAGCTTTCTTT.

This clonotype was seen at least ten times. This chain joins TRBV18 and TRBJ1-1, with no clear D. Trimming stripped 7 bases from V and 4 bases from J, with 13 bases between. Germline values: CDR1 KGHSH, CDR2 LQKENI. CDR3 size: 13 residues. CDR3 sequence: CASYYMEGTEAFF. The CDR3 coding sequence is TGTGCCAGCTATTATATGGAGGGCACTGAAGCTTTCTTT.